The 2 T cell receptor beta chains below all came from one sample that was sequenced in a study of T-cell reconstitution after alpha-beta-depleted transplantation in children (dated by TCRdb to 2016 to 2018). This specimen's time point label, interpreted: day 60 (about 2 months) after transplantation. The meaning of the sample's treatment or condition label: allogeneic hematopoietic cell transplantation with graft depleted of TCRalphabeta T cells and CD19 B cells. The library was built by means of PCR. Sequencing took place on an Illumina HiSeq 2500. TCR libraries were prepared with molecular barcoding, using unique molecular identifiers to normalize TCRbeta repertoire quantification. Clones were called with MiXCR by TCRdb after fastp trimmed the public reads at Q25, and only in-frame beta chains were retained. Each entry is one CDR3 protein sequence, shown with its most common DNA and genes. The sample table shows some 4,100 distinct CDR3 sequences, and 24% are seen once. Roughly 60% of the sample comes from the top ten.

Here the sequenced sample was PBMCs, mostly from graft donor cells, taken 60 days after TCRalphabeta/CD19-depleted stem cell transplant. These receptors originate from a boy in the first two years of life who had a stem cell transplant for acute myeloid leukemia, so the T cells may come from the graft donor.

In this sample, this clonotype turned up many times. This rearrangement joins TRBV27 to TRBJ1-2, with unresolved D. The CDR3 is 15 residues long. Germline V gene sequence: CDR1 MNHEY, CDR2 SMNVEV (reference sequence). V was clipped by 3 bases and J by 6 bases, with 17 bases between them. The CDR3: CASSFLPLNDNGYTF. DNA for the CDR3: TGTGCCAGCAGTTTCCTACCCCTTAACGACAATGGCTACACCTTC.

The chain combines TRBV3-1 with TRBJ2-5, with TRBD1 matching over 7 bases. Per germline, CDR1 LGHDT and CDR2 YNNKEL (reference sequence). Trimming at V came to 10 bases and at J to 3 bases, leaving 20 bases not matched to a gene. This CDR3 comprises 17 residues. The CDR3, as DNA: TGTGCCACCTGCCCTCCACCCTTTCAGGGGGAAGAAGAGACCCAGTACTTC. It is translated as CATCPPPFQGEEETQYF.